Reported below is one TCR beta chain. The sample comes from a study of OX40 agonist ivuxolimab in advanced cancers. CDR3 length equals 15 residues. Trimming at V came to 3 bases and at J to 5 bases, leaving 3 bases not matched to a gene. Looked up from germline, CDR1 is SGDLS and CDR2 is YYNGEE. Assay used: immunoSEQ multiplex PCR; TCRdb lists only in-frame clones, some missing. The data hold roughly 110,000 clones, with more than 85% observed a single time. The chain links TRBV9 to TRBJ2-2; 11 bases are shared with TRBD1. The source was CD4+ or CD8+ T cells sorted from blood, collected in a trial of the OX40 agonist ivuxolimab. The sequence was obtained from an adult with an advanced solid tumor such as melanoma, head and neck, liver or kidney cancer. CDR3 sequence (DNA): TGTGCCAGCAGCGCCGGGACAGGGGGGACCGGGGAGCTGTTTTTT. Its translation: CASSAGTGGTGELFF.